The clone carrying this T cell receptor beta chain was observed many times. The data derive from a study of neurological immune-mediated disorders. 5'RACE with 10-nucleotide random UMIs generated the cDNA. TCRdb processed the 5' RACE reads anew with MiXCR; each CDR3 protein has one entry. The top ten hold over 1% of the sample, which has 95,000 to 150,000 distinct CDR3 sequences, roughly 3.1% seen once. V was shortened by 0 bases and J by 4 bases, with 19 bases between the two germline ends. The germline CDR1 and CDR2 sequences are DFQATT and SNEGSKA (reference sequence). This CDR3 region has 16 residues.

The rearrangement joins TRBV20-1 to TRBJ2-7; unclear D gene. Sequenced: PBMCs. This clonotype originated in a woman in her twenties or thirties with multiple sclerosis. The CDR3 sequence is CSARDMGSPARYEQYF. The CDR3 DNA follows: TGCAGTGCTAGAGATATGGGAAGTCCTGCGAGGTACGAGCAGTACTTC.